This is a list of T cell receptor beta chains from one sample in a study of blood T cell repertoires in COVID-19. Here immunoSEQ multiplex PCR was the method, and the copy in TCRdb shows in-frame clones only, minus some. Of about 320,000 clones in the sample, more than 70% were seen once. Sample: peripheral blood. Receptors were obtained from a woman aged 45-60 years with acute or convalescent COVID-19. The CDR3 runs from the conserved cysteine through the conserved F or W. The order of the fields is V gene, J gene, D gene, clone size, CDR3 protein, CDR3 DNA. A D gene is named only where the DNA matches it firmly. Some rows mark clone size as missing; the rest say once, few, many or name a class of expanded clone.

TRBV27,TRBJ2-2,NA,few,CASSFDSTGELFF,TGTGCCAGCAGTTTTGACAGCACCGGGGAGCTGTTTTTT
TRBV7-7,TRBJ2-7,TRBD1,NA,CASSLDRGYEQYF,TGTGCTAGCAGCTTAGACAGGGGGTACGAGCAGTACTTC
TRBV18,TRBJ1-5,NA,NA,CASSLNQAYSNQPQHF,TGTGCCAGCTCACTGAACCAGGCGTATAGCAATCAGCCCCAGCATTTT
TRBV9,TRBJ2-3,TRBD2,NA,CASSALTGLAVRGTDTQYF,TGTGCCAGCAGCGCACTTACTGGGCTAGCGGTAAGGGGCACAGATACGCAGTATTTT
TRBV18,TRBJ2-1,TRBD2,NA,CASSPASQLAKASNEQFF,TGTGCCAGCTCACCAGCCTCCCAACTAGCGAAGGCGAGCAATGAGCAGTTCTTC
TRBV3-1/TRBV3-2,TRBJ1-6,NA,NA,CASSQRPAGFSPLHF,TGTGCCAGCAGCCAACGGCCGGCAGGGTTTTCACCCCTCCACTTT
TRBV28,TRBJ1-2,NA,NA,CASSFAQSAGNGYTF,TGTGCCAGCAGTTTCGCCCAATCTGCGGGGAATGGCTACACCTTC
TRBV28,TRBJ1-1,NA,NA,CASSFPGDTEAFF,TGTGCCAGCAGTTTCCCAGGGGACACTGAAGCTTTCTTT
TRBV6-5,TRBJ2-2,NA,NA,CASSYPNSGTGELFF,TGTGCCAGCAGTTACCCGAATTCGGGCACCGGGGAGCTGTTTTTT
TRBV21-1,TRBJ1-2,NA,NA,CASRTDLKADYGYTF,TGTGCCAGCAGGACAGACTTGAAGGCGGACTATGGCTACACCTTC
TRBV15,TRBJ1-5,NA,NA,CATKEGRRNQPQHF,TGTGCCACCAAGGAAGGGAGGAGGAATCAGCCCCAGCATTTT
TRBV2,TRBJ2-7,NA,once,CASSRFGSSYEQYF,TGTGCCAGCAGTAGATTCGGGAGCTCCTACGAGCAGTACTTC
TRBV28,TRBJ2-5,TRBD2,NA,CASSLGGLATETQYF,TGTGCCAGCAGTTTAGGCGGACTAGCTACGGAGACCCAGTACTTC
TRBV29-1,TRBJ2-1,NA,NA,CSVELSSYNEQFF,TGCAGCGTTGAATTGAGCTCCTACAATGAGCAGTTCTTC
TRBV15,TRBJ2-7,NA,NA,CATQQGVGIGEQYF,TGTGCCACACAACAGGGAGTGGGGATCGGCGAGCAGTACTTC
TRBV19,TRBJ1-1,NA,NA,CASSTTGNTEAFF,TGTGCCAGTAGTACGACAGGGAACACTGAAGCTTTCTTT
TRBV28,TRBJ1-4,TRBD1,NA,CASSGPGQGAKLFF,TGTGCCAGCAGTGGCCCGGGACAGGGGGCAAAACTGTTTTTT
TRBV19,TRBJ1-2,TRBD1,few,CASSLISGGYNYGYTF,TGTGCCAGTAGCCTCATCTCAGGGGGATATAACTATGGCTACACCTTC
TRBV28,TRBJ2-2,NA,NA,CAIGLNQNTGELFF,TGTGCCATCGGACTAAACCAGAACACCGGGGAGCTGTTTTTT
TRBV4-1,TRBJ2-5,NA,NA,CASSPLAQKETQYF,TGCGCCAGCAGCCCCCTCGCCCAGAAAGAGACCCAGTACTTC
TRBV5-6,TRBJ2-7,TRBD1,few,CASSLDGTGSPSYEQYF,TGTGCCAGCAGCTTGGACGGGACAGGTTCCCCTTCCTACGAGCAGTACTTC
TRBV25-1,TRBJ2-1,TRBD2,NA,CASSERAGLGYNEQFF,TGTGCCAGCAGTGAAAGGGCGGGACTAGGTTACAATGAGCAGTTCTTC
TRBV12-5,TRBJ2-7,TRBD2,NA,CASGFREREGRSYEQYF,TGTGCTAGTGGTTTCCGTGAGCGGGAGGGCCGTTCCTACGAGCAGTACTTC
TRBV13,TRBJ2-1,NA,NA,CASTTTYQGEQFF,TGTGCCAGCACCACTACTTATCAAGGAGAGCAGTTCTTC
TRBV2,TRBJ2-7,TRBD2,NA,CASSHRVGLAATYEQYF,TGTGCCAGCAGTCACAGGGTAGGACTAGCCGCGACCTACGAGCAGTACTTC
TRBV5-1,TRBJ2-7,TRBD2,NA,CASSQGTSGSKEQYF,TGCGCCAGCAGCCAAGGGACTAGCGGGAGTAAAGAGCAGTACTTC
TRBV5-4,TRBJ2-5,TRBD1,NA,CASSSQNRGETQYF,TGTGCCAGCAGCTCCCAAAACAGGGGTGAGACCCAGTACTTC
TRBV7-2,TRBJ1-1,NA,few,CASSPTGYRNTEAFF,TGTGCCAGCAGCCCCACAGGGTATCGGAACACTGAAGCTTTCTTT
TRBV4-1,TRBJ1-5,NA,NA,CASSQGTGSNQPQHF,TGCGCCAGCAGCCAGGGGACTGGTAGCAATCAGCCCCAGCATTTT
TRBV7-3,TRBJ2-2,NA,NA,CASSLVSNTGELFF,TGTGCCAGCAGCTTAGTATCGAACACCGGGGAGCTGTTTTTT
TRBV9,TRBJ1-2,NA,few,CASSPRPTEDGYTF,TGTGCCAGCAGCCCTCGACCGACAGAGGATGGCTACACCTTC
TRBV19,TRBJ2-7,TRBD1,once,CASSPDRDPPGYF,TGTGCCAGTAGCCCGGACAGGGATCCTCCAGGGTACTTC
TRBV5-1,TRBJ2-2,TRBD1,NA,CASMRTGSNTGELFF,TGCGCCAGCATGCGGACAGGCTCGAACACCGGGGAGCTGTTTTTT
TRBV7-9,TRBJ2-2,NA,NA,CASSEIQVGELFF,TGTGCCAGCAGCGAGATCCAGGTCGGGGAGCTGTTTTTT
TRBV4-1,TRBJ2-5,NA,once,CASSQGLVEETQYF,TGCGCCAGCAGCCAAGGACTAGTAGAAGAGACCCAGTACTTC
TRBV3-1/TRBV3-2,TRBJ2-2,NA,NA,CASSHPRGTPTGELFF,TGTGCCAGCAGCCATCCGAGGGGGACCCCCACCGGGGAGCTGTTTTTT
TRBV28,TRBJ2-2,NA,NA,CASRPPVGRKPSGELFF,TGTGCCAGCAGACCCCCGGTCGGGAGAAAACCTAGCGGGGAGCTGTTTTTT
TRBV30,TRBJ1-4,NA,NA,CAWSENREKLFF,TGTGCCTGGAGTGAAAACAGGGAAAAACTGTTTTTT
TRBV5-1,TRBJ1-5,TRBD1,few,CASSPGQGQGSNQPQHF,TGCGCCAGCAGCCCCGGACAGGGCCAGGGGAGCAATCAGCCCCAGCATTTT
TRBV18,TRBJ1-6,NA,NA,CASSPRRGEDSPLHF,TGTGCCAGCTCACCCCGGAGGGGAGAGGATTCACCCCTCCACTTT
TRBV7-9,TRBJ1-4,TRBD1,NA,CASSPLDRGKEKLFF,TGTGCCAGCAGCCCCCTCGACAGGGGGAAGGAAAAACTGTTTTTT
TRBV27,TRBJ1-2,NA,NA,CASSLRGNYGYTF,TGTGCCAGCAGTTTACGAGGCAACTATGGCTACACCTTC
TRBV7-2,TRBJ1-5,TRBD1,NA,CASSFGQGAFQPQHF,TGTGCCAGCAGCTTTGGACAGGGGGCCTTTCAGCCCCAGCATTTT
TRBV7-2,TRBJ1-4,TRBD1,NA,CASSLVAGGEKLFF,TGTGCCAGCAGCTTAGTTGCAGGGGGAGAAAAACTGTTTTTT
TRBV6-6,TRBJ2-7,TRBD2,NA,CASSHTQSGSRYEQYF,TGTGCCAGCAGCCACACCCAGAGCGGGAGTCGCTACGAGCAGTACTTC
TRBV7-2,TRBJ2-3,NA,NA,CASSLGMTDTQYF,TGTGCCAGCAGCTTAGGTATGACAGATACGCAGTATTTT
TRBV6-2/TRBV6-3,TRBJ2-7,TRBD1,NA,CASSPPPGTGSREQYF,TGTGCCAGCAGTCCCCCCCCCGGGACAGGGTCACGCGAGCAGTACTTC
TRBV7-9,TRBJ2-7,TRBD1,NA,CASSLNWPDRDSYEQYF,TGTGCCAGCAGCTTAAATTGGCCGGACAGGGACTCCTACGAGCAGTACTTC
TRBV28,TRBJ1-1,TRBD1,NA,CASSFKIGQGATEAFF,TGTGCCAGCAGTTTTAAGATCGGACAGGGGGCCACTGAAGCTTTCTTT
TRBV6-2/TRBV6-3,TRBJ1-2,TRBD1,NA,CASSFEQGRGYTF,TGTGCCAGCAGTTTCGAACAGGGGAGAGGCTACACCTTC
TRBV7-2,TRBJ2-5,TRBD1,NA,CASSYRGQVETQYF,TGTGCCAGCAGCTACAGGGGGCAGGTGGAGACCCAGTACTTC
TRBV6-2/TRBV6-3,TRBJ2-1,NA,NA,CASSNPREPYNEQFF,TGTGCCAGCAGTAACCCACGGGAACCGTACAATGAGCAGTTCTTC
TRBV15,TRBJ2-6,TRBD2,NA,CATSSGLAGAISGANVLTF,TGTGCCACCAGCAGTGGGCTAGCGGGAGCGATCTCTGGGGCCAACGTCCTGACTTTC
TRBV28,TRBJ1-4,NA,NA,CASSSVQGYEKLFF,TGTGCCAGCAGTTCGGTCCAGGGGTATGAAAAACTGTTTTTT
TRBV28,TRBJ1-2,NA,NA,CASRPGWRYGYTF,TGTGCCAGCCGTCCGGGGTGGAGGTATGGCTACACCTTC
TRBV7-3,TRBJ2-1,NA,NA,CASSSTQGGTTEQFF,TGTGCCAGCAGCTCCACCCAAGGGGGTACGACTGAGCAGTTCTTC
TRBV3-1/TRBV3-2,TRBJ2-1,TRBD2,NA,CASSQGLAGGNEQFF,TGTGCCAGCAGCCAGGGACTAGCGGGAGGCAATGAGCAGTTCTTC
TRBV28,TRBJ1-5,NA,NA,CASSLVSGRGRGFSNQPQHF,TGTGCCAGCAGTTTAGTGAGTGGGAGGGGAAGGGGGTTTAGCAATCAGCCCCAGCATTTT
TRBV7-8,TRBJ2-1,TRBD2,once,CASSPTAGGGPNEQFF,TGTGCCAGCAGCCCCACGGCGGGCGGGGGACCCAATGAGCAGTTCTTC